Presented here are 28 T cell receptor beta chains from one specimen sequenced in a study of cytomegalovirus exposure and HLA in healthy donors. A multiplex PCR was run with 60 Vbeta primers and 13 Jbeta primers. Only in-frame clones appear in the TCRdb table, and some are missing; sequencing was by immunoSEQ multiplex PCR. This table has about 160,000 clones, about 84% appearing once. Sequencing was performed on PBMCs. The receptors come from a man aged 50-60 years in good health and CMV-seropositive.

The J gene is TRBJ1-2, the V gene TRBV6-5; TRBD1 agrees at 7 bases. J lost 4 bases, V lost 7 bases, and 3 bases had no gene match. The length of the CDR3 is 12 residues. Germline loops: CDR1 MNHEY, CDR2 SVGAGI. CDR3 sequence reads: CASTTGVYGYTF. In DNA form, the CDR3 reads TGTGCCAGCACTACAGGGGTCTATGGCTACACCTTC.

The J gene is TRBJ2-5, the V gene TRBV2; D not certain. The CDR3 loop spans 13 amino acids. V lost 6 bases, J lost 1 base, and 9 bases lay in between. The germline V gene encodes CDR1 SNHLY and CDR2 FYNNEI. This chain's CDR3 is CASSSRFQETQYF. CDR3 in DNA: TGTGCCAGCAGCTCCAGGTTCCAAGAGACCCAGTACTTC.

CDR3 nucleotide sequence: TGTGCCAGCAGCCACTCGGGGGGCCCTAGCAATCAGCCCCAGCATTTT. Its translation: CASSHSGGPSNQPQHF. This chain links TRBV5-4 with TRBJ1-5, with a tentative D call TRBD1 (6 bases). Trimming cost V 4 bases and J 0 bases, with 14 bases left between them. This CDR3 has 16 amino acids. Looked up from germline, CDR1 is SGHNT and CDR2 is YYREEE (reference sequence). Full variable domain (remainder filled in from reference TRBV5-4 and TRBJ1-5): ETGVTQSPTHLIKTRGQQVTLRCSSQSGHNTVSWYQQALGQGPQFIFQYYREEENGRGNFPPRFSGLQFPNYSSELNVNALELDDSALYLCASSHSGGPSNQPQHFGDGTRLSIL.

The J gene is TRBJ1-1, the V gene TRBV14; no firm D call. The CDR3 sequence is 14 residues long. V lost 1 base and J 4 bases, leaving 10 bases between the germline ends. Germline V CDR1 and CDR2: SGHDN, FVKESK. CDR3 loop: CASSQVAESTEAFF. In DNA, the CDR3 is TGTGCCAGCAGCCAAGTCGCGGAGAGCACTGAAGCTTTCTTT.

With regard to this clone: Germline and junction disagree at one end, which may indicate a read error. The J gene is TRBJ2-1, the V gene TRBV28; 10 bases are shared with TRBD2. CDR3 length: 16 amino acids. Looked up from germline, CDR1 is MDHEN and CDR2 is SYDVKM. The CDR3 loop reads CASSLWSSGSHKEQFF. CDR3 DNA sequence: TGTGCCAGCAGTTTATGGTCTAGCGGGAGCCACAAAGAGCAGTTCTTC. Full variable domain (outside the CDR3, taken from reference TRBV28 and TRBJ2-1): DVKVTQSSRYLVKRTGEKVFLECVQDMDHENMFWYRQDPGLGLRLIYFSYDVKMKEKGDIPEGYSVSREKKERFSLILESASTNQTSMYLCASSLWSSGSHKEQFFGPGTRLTVL.

V usage is TRBV5-1 and J usage is TRBJ2-3; no clear D. CDR3 length: 12 amino acids. Germline V gives CDR1 SGHRS, CDR2 YFSETQ. Trimming shortened V by 3 bases and J by 6 bases, and 8 bases separated the two germline ends. The CDR3 DNA reads TGCGCCAGCAGCTCGCTCCGGGATACGCAGTATTTT. This gives the protein CASSSLRDTQYF.

The chain has TRBV6-5 and TRBJ2-7; 8 nucleotides line up with TRBD2. Germline V gene data show CDR1 as MNHEY and CDR2 as SVGAGI. The CDR3 covers 14 residues. After removal of 5 bases from V and 4 bases from J, the junction contained 7 bases not matched to a gene. The chain's CDR3 is CASSLWGGRYEQYF. Here the CDR3 DNA reads TGTGCCAGCAGTCTCTGGGGCGGGAGGTACGAGCAGTACTTC.

The V and J genes are TRBV5-1 and TRBJ2-2; 8 bases fit TRBD2. With V trimmed by 4 bases and J by 1 base, 3 bases remained unmatched. Looked up from germline, CDR1 is SGHRS and CDR2 is YFSETQ. The CDR3 is 15 amino acids. CDR3 DNA: TGCGCCAGCAGCGGAAGCGGGGGGAACACCGGGGAGCTGTTTTTT. Protein: CASSGSGGNTGELFF.

The V and J genes are TRBV29-1 and TRBJ1-1, with D maybe TRBD1 (6 bases). CDR1 is SQVTM and CDR2 is ANQGSEA in the germline V gene. This CDR3 is 14 amino acids long. Trimming took 6 bases from V and 4 from J, leaving 18 bases between them. CDR3 bases: TGCAGCGTGGGAAAAGGGGGGGTAGGCACTGAAGCTTTCTTT. Encoded protein: CSVGKGGVGTEAFF.

In this sample, this clone turned up once. The J gene is TRBJ2-5, the V gene TRBV10-1; 10 bases fit TRBD2. The CDR3 totals 15 residues. CDR1 and CDR2 (germline): WNHNN, SYGVQD (reference sequence). V dropped 4 bases and J dropped 4; count of bases not matched to a gene: 6. This CDR3 reads CASSGQRGGPETQYF. The CDR3 coding sequence is TGCGCCAGCAGTGGGCAGCGGGGGGGCCCAGAGACCCAGTACTTC.

The chain is built from TRBV4-1 and TRBJ2-7, with 7 bases lining up with TRBD2. Germline CDR1 and CDR2: MGHRA and YSYEKL. There are 14 residues in the CDR3. V trimming: 2 bases; J trimming: 1 base; junction bases outside the gene matches: 2. CDR3 protein: CASSQPGLSYEQYF. The DNA for the CDR3 is TGCGCCAGCAGCCAACCGGGACTATCCTACGAGCAGTACTTC.

This rearrangement joins TRBV7-9 to TRBJ2-1; 10 bases map to TRBD2. V dropped 5 bases and J dropped 4; count of bases not matched to a gene: 8. The CDR3 spans 16 residues. Germline V gene lookup returns CDR1 SEHNR and CDR2 FQNEAQ (reference sequence). The CDR3 coding sequence is TGTGCCAGCAGCCCCAAGCGGGGGGGCCTTTACAATGAGCAGTTCTTC. As protein: CASSPKRGGLYNEQFF.

This chain joins TRBV28 and TRBJ2-3; 11 positions agree with TRBD1. Per the germline V gene, CDR1 is MDHEN and CDR2 is SYDVKM. The length of the CDR3 is 15 residues. V gave up 4 bases and J gave up 5 bases; unmatched junction bases: 5. The CDR3 loop is CASSWTGGMVDTQYF. For the CDR3, the DNA is TGTGCCAGCAGTTGGACAGGGGGCATGGTAGATACGCAGTATTTT.

This clone appeared once. The chain is built from TRBV28 and TRBJ1-1, with D tentatively TRBD1 (5 bases). Germline V gene data show CDR1 as MDHEN and CDR2 as SYDVKM. The CDR3 spans 12 residues. The germline V and J ends were trimmed by 0 bases and 11 bases, with 10 bases remaining between them. This CDR3 is CASSLWGGRAFF. The DNA for the CDR3 is TGTGCCAGCAGTTTATGGGGGGGAAGGGCTTTCTTT.

The chain carries TRBV4-2 and TRBJ2-7; TRBD2 matches 10 bases. V shed 1 base and J 6 bases; nucleotides not matched to a gene: 9. Per germline, CDR1 LGHNA and CDR2 YNFKEQ. CDR3 size: 16 residues. CDR3 protein: CASSQGTLAGLGEQYF. The CDR3, as DNA: TGTGCCAGCAGCCAAGGTACACTAGCGGGATTAGGCGAGCAGTACTTC.

The chain couples TRBV4-3 to TRBJ2-1; 10 bases align to TRBD2. The CDR3 totals 14 residues. V gave up 3 bases and J gave up 9 bases; unmatched junction bases: 5. Germline CDR1 reads LGHNA; CDR2 reads YSLEER. CDR3 nucleotide sequence: TGCGCCAGCAGCCACACTAGCGGGACGGGTGAGCAGTTCTTC. It translates to CASSHTSGTGEQFF.

This chain joins TRBV5-3 and TRBJ1-5, with D possibly being TRBD1 (5 bases). TRBV5-3 is noted as an ORF with a role that remains uncertain. Trimming removed 4 bases from V and 0 bases from J, with 23 bases in between. CDR3 length: 19 residues. The CDR3 nucleotides read TGTGCCAGAAGCCGTAGGGGTGCGCCCGGGAGATATAGCAATCAGCCCCAGCATTTT. Protein product: CARSRRGAPGRYSNQPQHF.

The V call is TRBV7-2, the J call TRBJ2-5; D gene uncertain. V shed 5 bases and J shed 5 bases, with 15 bases lying between them. There are 14 residues in the CDR3. Germline V gene lookup returns CDR1 SGHTA and CDR2 FQGNSA. This chain's CDR3 is CASSPTTEAETQYF. CDR3 coding DNA: TGTGCCAGCAGCCCTACCACTGAAGCGGAGACCCAGTACTTC.

The J gene is TRBJ2-5, the V gene TRBV7-9; 7 nucleotides line up with TRBD2. The CDR3 totals 13 residues. Germline lookup yields CDR1 SEHNR and CDR2 FQNEAQ (reference sequence). V lost 3 bases and J lost 13; bases outside the gene matches: 11. In nucleotides, the CDR3 is TGTGCCAGCAGCTTCTCTTTTGCGGGAGACTCGTACTTC. The encoded protein is CASSFSFAGDSYF.

This clone has a handful of counts. The CDR3 sequence is CASSEVVTSGDIEQYF. CDR3 DNA sequence: TGTGCCAGCAGTGAAGTGGTAACTAGCGGGGATATCGAGCAGTACTTC. The chain uses TRBV2 and TRBJ2-7; 10 positions agree with TRBD2. J was trimmed by 6 bases and V by 1 base; bases with no gene match: 9. This CDR3 region has 16 residues. Germline CDR1 is SNHLY and CDR2 is FYNNEI.

V and J are TRBV7-6 and TRBJ2-3; the match to TRBD2 covers 8 bases. Germline V gene data show CDR1 as SGHVS and CDR2 as FNYEAQ. The CDR3 spans 17 residues. The ends lost 0 bases at V and 0 bases at J; junction bases unmatched: 5. This CDR3 reads CASSLALSSGSTDTQYF. CDR3 bases: TGTGCCAGCAGCTTAGCGCTGTCTAGCGGGAGCACAGATACGCAGTATTTT.

This clone was seen a handful of times. The DNA for the CDR3 is TGCGCCAGCAGCTTGGGATCGGGTGGAGGAAACACCATATATTTT. It yields the protein CASSLGSGGGNTIYF. The chain uses TRBV5-1 and TRBJ1-3; D remains ambiguous. The CDR3 runs to 15 residues. Germline V gene data show CDR1 as SGHRS and CDR2 as YFSETQ. Between the trimmed V and J ends, which lost 0 bases and 4 bases, there was a span of 11 bases.

The chain employs TRBV7-6 and TRBJ1-1, with TRBD1 matching over 7 bases. The CDR3 spans 14 residues. J was trimmed by 1 base and V by 3 bases; bases with no gene match: 2. Germline CDR1 reads SGHVS; CDR2 reads FNYEAQ. The CDR3, as DNA: TGTGCCAGCAGCTTTCAGGGGGGGAACACTGAAGCTTTCTTT. Amino acid sequence: CASSFQGGNTEAFF.

V gene TRBV2 combines with J gene TRBJ2-3; 9 bases are shared with TRBD1. This CDR3 is 12 amino acids long. The germline V gene encodes CDR1 SNHLY and CDR2 FYNNEI. V lost 6 bases and J lost 5; bases outside the gene matches: 0. The CDR3 loop reads CASRDRGDTQYF. The CDR3 coding sequence is TGTGCCAGCAGGGACAGGGGAGATACGCAGTATTTT.

On this clone itself: The sample holds other DNA sequences that translate to the same CDR3. The CDR3 DNA reads as TGCGCCAGCAGCCAGGGAGCCGGGACTAGCGGGAGGTCGGGCGGGGAGCTGTTTTTT. Its protein is CASSQGAGTSGRSGGELFF. The J gene is TRBJ2-2, the V gene TRBV4-1; 15 bases fit TRBD2. The CDR3 runs to 19 residues. CDR1 and CDR2 (germline): MGHRA, YSYEKL. V lost 3 bases, J lost 7 bases, and 12 bases stayed unmatched.

CDR3: CASSLFRGETQYF. The CDR3 DNA sequence: TGTGCCAGCAGTTTATTTAGGGGAGAGACCCAGTACTTC. The V gene is TRBV27, the J gene TRBJ2-5; tentative D call: TRBD1 (5 bases). V lost 1 base and J lost 4, with 7 bases in between. This CDR3 region has 13 residues. From germline, CDR1 is MNHEY and CDR2 SMNVEV (reference sequence).

V gene TRBV7-9 combines with J gene TRBJ2-3; 14 bases are shared with TRBD2. The germline gives CDR1 SEHNR, CDR2 FQNEAQ (reference sequence). The length of the CDR3 is 16 residues. V was clipped by 3 bases and J by 2 bases; unmatched bases: 1. The chain's CDR3 is CASSLGLAGVTDTQYF. In nucleotides, the CDR3 is TGTGCCAGCAGCTTGGGACTAGCGGGGGTCACAGATACGCAGTATTTT.

V is TRBV2 and J is TRBJ2-3, with 7 bases identical to TRBD1. The CDR3 is made up of 16 amino acids. Losses at the gene ends were 7 bases for V and 0 bases for J; bases not matched to a gene: 10. From germline, CDR1 is SNHLY and CDR2 FYNNEI. CDR3 DNA sequence: TGTGCCAGCACCGGGATCTTGACAGGGAGCACAGATACGCAGTATTTT. Encoded protein: CASTGILTGSTDTQYF.